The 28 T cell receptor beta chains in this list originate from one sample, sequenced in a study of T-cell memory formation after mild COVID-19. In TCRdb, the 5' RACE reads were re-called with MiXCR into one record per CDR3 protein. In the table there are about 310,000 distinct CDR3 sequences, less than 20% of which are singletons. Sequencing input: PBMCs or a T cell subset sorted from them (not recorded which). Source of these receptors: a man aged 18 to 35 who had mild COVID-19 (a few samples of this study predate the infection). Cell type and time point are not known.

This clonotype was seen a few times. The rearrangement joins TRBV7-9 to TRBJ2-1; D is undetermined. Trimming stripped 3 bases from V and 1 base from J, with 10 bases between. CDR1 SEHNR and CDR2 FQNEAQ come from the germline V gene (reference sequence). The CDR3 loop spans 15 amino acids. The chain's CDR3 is CASSFGTLSYNEQFF. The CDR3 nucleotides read TGTGCCAGCAGCTTTGGAACTTTGTCCTACAATGAGCAGTTCTTC.

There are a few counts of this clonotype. The CDR3 protein is CASSYAGTGDGAFF. The CDR3 DNA reads as TGTGCCAGCAGTTATGCCGGGACAGGGGATGGAGCTTTCTTT. The chain recombines TRBV6-5 with TRBJ1-1; 10 bases align to TRBD1. The V segment lost 3 bases and the J segment 10 bases; nucleotides outside the gene matches: 8. Germline CDR1 is MNHEY and CDR2 is SVGAGI. This CDR3 region has 14 residues.

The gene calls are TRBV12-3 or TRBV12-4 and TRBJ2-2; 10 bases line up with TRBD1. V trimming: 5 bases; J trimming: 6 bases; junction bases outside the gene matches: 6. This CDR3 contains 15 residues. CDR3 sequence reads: CASSAQGQGSGELFF. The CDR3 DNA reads TGTGCCAGCAGTGCCCAGGGACAGGGGTCCGGGGAGCTGTTTTTT.

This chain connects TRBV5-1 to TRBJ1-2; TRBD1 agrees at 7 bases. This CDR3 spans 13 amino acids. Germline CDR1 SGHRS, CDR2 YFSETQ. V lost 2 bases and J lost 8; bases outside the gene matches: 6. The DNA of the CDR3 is TGCGCCAGCAGCTTACAGGGGCTGGGAGGCTACACCTTC. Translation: CASSLQGLGGYTF.

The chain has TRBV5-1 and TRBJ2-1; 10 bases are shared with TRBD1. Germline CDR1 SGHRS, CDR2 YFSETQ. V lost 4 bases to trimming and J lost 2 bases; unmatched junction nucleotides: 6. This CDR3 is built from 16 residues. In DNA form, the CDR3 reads TGCGCCAGCAGCCCGCGGACAGGGGGTACCTACAATGAGCAGTTCTTC. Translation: CASSPRTGGTYNEQFF.

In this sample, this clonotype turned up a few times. The CDR3 here is CASSPVFYNEQFF. In DNA, the CDR3 is TGTGCCAGCAGCCCCGTTTTCTACAATGAGCAGTTCTTC. This chain uses TRBV28 with TRBJ2-1, with no clear D. Germline assignment: CDR1 MDHEN and CDR2 SYDVKM. CDR3 length: 13 residues. With 6 bases removed from V and 3 bases from J, the gap between germline ends came to 9 bases.

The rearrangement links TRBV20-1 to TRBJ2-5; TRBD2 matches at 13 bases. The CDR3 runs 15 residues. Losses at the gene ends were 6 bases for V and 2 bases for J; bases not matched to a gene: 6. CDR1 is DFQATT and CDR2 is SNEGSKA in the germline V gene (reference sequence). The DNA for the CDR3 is TGCAGTGCGCAAAGGACTAGCGGGGGACAAGAGACCCAGTACTTC. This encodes CSAQRTSGGQETQYF.

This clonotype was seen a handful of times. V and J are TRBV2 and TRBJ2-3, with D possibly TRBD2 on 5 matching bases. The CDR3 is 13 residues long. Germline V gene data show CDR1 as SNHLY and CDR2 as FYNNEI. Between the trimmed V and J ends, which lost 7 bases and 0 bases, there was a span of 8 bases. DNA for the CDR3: TGTGCCAGCATGCGGGCTAGCACAGATACGCAGTATTTT. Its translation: CASMRASTDTQYF.

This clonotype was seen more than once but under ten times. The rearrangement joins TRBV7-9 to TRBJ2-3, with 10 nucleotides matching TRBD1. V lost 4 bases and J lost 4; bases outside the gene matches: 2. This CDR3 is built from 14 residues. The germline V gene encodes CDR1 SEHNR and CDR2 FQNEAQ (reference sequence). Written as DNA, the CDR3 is TGTGCCAGCAGCTGGGACAGGGGCGCAGATACGCAGTATTTT. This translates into CASSWDRGADTQYF.

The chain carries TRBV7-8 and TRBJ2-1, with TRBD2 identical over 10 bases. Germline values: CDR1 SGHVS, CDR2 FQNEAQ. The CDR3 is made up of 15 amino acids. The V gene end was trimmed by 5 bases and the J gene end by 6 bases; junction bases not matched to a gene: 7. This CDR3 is CASSPRRLAGNEQFF. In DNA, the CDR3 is TGTGCCAGCAGCCCTCGCCGACTAGCGGGCAATGAGCAGTTCTTC. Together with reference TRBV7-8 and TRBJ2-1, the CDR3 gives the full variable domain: GAGVSQSPRYKVAKRGQDVALRCDPISGHVSLFWYQQALGQGPEFLTYFQNEAQLDKSGLPSDRFFAERPEGSVSTLKIQRTQQEDSAVYLCASSPRRLAGNEQFFGPGTRLTVL.

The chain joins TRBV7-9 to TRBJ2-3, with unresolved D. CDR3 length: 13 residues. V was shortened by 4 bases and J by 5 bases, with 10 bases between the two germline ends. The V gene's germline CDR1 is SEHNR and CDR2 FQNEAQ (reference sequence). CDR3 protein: CASSSNSGDTQYF. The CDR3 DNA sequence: TGTGCCAGCAGCTCGAACTCCGGAGATACGCAGTATTTT.

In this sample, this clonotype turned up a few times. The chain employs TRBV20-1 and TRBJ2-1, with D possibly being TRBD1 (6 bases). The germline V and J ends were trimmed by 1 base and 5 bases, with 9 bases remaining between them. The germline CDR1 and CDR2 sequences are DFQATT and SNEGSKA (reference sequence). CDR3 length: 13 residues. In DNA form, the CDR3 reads TGCAGTGCTAGAGGGGGGCGGCACAATGAGCAGTTCTTC. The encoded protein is CSARGGRHNEQFF.

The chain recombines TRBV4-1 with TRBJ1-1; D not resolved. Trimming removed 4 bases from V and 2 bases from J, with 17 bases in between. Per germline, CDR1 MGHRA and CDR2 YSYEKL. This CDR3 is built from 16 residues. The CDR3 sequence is CASSPPSHYINTEAFF. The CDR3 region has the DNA TGCGCCAGCAGCCCCCCCTCCCACTACATAAACACTGAAGCTTTCTTT.

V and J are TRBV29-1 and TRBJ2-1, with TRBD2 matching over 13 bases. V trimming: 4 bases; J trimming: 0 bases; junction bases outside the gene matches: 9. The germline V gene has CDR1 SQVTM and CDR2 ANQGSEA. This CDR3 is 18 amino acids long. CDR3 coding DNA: TGCAGCGTTGTACGCCTATGGACTAGCGGGGGCTCCTACAATGAGCAGTTCTTC. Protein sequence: CSVVRLWTSGGSYNEQFF.

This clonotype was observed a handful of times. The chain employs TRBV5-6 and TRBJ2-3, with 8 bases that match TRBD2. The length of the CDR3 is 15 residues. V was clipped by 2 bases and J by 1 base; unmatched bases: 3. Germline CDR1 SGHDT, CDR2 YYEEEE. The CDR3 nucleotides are TGTGCCAGCAGCTTTCCCGGGAGGGGCACAGATACGCAGTATTTT. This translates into CASSFPGRGTDTQYF.

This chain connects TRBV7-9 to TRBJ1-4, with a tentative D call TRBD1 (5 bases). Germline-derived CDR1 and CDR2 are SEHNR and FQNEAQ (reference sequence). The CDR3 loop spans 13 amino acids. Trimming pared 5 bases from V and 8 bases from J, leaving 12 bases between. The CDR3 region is CASSRNGGEKLFF. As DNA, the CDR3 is TGTGCCAGCAGCAGGAACGGGGGGGAAAAACTGTTTTTT.

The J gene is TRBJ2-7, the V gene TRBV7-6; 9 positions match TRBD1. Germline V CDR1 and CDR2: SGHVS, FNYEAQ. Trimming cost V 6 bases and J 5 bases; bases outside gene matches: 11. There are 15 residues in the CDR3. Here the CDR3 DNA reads TGTGCCAGCAGTCTTGTCCGGGACAGGGCTAACGAGCAGTACTTC. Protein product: CASSLVRDRANEQYF.

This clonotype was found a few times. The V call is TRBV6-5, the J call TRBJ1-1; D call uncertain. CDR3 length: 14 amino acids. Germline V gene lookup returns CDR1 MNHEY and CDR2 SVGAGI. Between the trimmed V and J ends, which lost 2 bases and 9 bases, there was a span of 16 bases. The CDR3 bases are TGTGCCAGCAGTTACCGGCCCTTAAGTAGGAAAGCTTTCTTT. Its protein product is CASSYRPLSRKAFF.

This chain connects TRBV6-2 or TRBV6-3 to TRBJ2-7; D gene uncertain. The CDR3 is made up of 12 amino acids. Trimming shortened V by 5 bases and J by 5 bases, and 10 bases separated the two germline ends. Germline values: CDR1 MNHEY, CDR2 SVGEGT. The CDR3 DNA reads TGTGCCAGCAGTCCACGTAGCCACGAGCAGTACGTC. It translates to CASSPRSHEQYV.

The CDR3 here is CASSLNMAGNTGELFF. The CDR3 nucleotides read TGTGCCAGCAGCTTAAACATGGCAGGGAACACCGGGGAGCTGTTTTTT. The chain combines TRBV7-3 with TRBJ2-2; no firm D call. Germline loops: CDR1 SGHTA, CDR2 FQGTGA. The CDR3 runs to 16 residues. V lost 1 base and J 1 base, leaving 10 bases between the germline ends.

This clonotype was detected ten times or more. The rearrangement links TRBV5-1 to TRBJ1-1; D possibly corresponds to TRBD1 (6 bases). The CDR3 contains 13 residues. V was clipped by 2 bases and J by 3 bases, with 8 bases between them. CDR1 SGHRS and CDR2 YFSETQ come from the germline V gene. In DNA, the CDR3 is TGCGCCAGCAGCTTTTCAGGGGACACTGAAGCTTTCTTT. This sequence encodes CASSFSGDTEAFF.

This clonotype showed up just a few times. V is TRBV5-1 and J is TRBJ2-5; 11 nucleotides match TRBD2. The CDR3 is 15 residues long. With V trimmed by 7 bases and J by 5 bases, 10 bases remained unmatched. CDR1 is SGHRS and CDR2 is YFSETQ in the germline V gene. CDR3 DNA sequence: TGCGCCAGCTGCTGGGCCGGGACTAGCGGCGAGACCCAGTACTTC. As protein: CASCWAGTSGETQYF.

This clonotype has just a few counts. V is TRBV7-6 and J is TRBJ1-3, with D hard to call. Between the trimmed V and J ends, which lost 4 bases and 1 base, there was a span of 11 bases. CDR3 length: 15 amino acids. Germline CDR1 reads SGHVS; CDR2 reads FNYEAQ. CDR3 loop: CASSSHPGSGNTIYF. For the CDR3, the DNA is TGTGCCAGCAGCTCCCACCCGGGATCTGGAAACACCATATATTTT. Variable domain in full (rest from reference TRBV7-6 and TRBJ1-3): GAGVSQSPRYKVTKRGQDVALRCDPISGHVSLYWYRQALGQGPEFLTYFNYEAQQDKSGLPNDRFSAERPEGSISTLTIQRTEQRDSAMYRCASSSHPGSGNTIYFGEGSWLTVV.

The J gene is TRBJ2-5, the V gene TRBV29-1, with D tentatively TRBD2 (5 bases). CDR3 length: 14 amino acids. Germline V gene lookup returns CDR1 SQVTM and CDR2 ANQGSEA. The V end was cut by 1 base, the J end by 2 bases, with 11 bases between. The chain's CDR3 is CSVEAGLGQETQYF. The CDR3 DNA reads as TGCAGCGTTGAAGCAGGACTGGGTCAAGAGACCCAGTACTTC.

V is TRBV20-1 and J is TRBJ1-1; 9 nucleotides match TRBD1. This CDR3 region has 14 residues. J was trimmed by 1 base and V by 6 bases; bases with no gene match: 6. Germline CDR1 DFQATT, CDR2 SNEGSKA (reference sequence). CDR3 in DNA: TGCAGTGCCCCGAGACAGGGGGGGAACACTGAAGCTTTCTTT. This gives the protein CSAPRQGGNTEAFF.

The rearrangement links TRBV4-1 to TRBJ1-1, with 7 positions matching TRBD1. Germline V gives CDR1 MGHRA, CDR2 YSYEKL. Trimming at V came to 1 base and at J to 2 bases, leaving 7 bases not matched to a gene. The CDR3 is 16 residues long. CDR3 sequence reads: CASSQAQGEYNTEAFF. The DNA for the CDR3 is TGCGCCAGCAGCCAAGCCCAGGGGGAGTATAACACTGAAGCTTTCTTT.

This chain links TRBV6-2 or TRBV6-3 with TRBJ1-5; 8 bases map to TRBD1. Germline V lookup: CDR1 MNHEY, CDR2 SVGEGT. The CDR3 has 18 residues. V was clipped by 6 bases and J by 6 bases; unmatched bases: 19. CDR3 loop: CASRTDRGRRGVAQPQHF. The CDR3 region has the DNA TGTGCCAGCAGAACTGACAGGGGCCGGCGGGGGGTTGCTCAGCCCCAGCATTTT.

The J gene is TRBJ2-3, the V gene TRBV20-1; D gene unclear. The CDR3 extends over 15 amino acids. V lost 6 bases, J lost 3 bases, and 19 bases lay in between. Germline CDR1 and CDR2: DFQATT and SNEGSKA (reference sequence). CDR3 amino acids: CSASDRVLSTDTQYF. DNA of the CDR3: TGCAGTGCATCGGATAGGGTTCTTTCAACAGATACGCAGTATTTT.